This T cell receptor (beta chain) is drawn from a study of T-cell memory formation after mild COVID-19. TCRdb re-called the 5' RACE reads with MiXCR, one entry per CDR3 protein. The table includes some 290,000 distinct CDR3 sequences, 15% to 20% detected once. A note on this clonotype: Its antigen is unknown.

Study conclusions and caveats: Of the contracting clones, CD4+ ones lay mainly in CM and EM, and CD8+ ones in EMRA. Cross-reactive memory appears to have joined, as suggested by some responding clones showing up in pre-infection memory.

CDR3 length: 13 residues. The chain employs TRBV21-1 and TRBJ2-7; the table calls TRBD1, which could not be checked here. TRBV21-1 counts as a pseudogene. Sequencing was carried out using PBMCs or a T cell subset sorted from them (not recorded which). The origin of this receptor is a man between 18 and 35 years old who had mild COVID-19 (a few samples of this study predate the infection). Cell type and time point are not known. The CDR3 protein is CASSTPGAAKEYV. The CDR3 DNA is TGTGCCAGCAGCACCCCAGGGGCAGCTAAGGAGTACGTC.